This paragraph reports one T cell receptor beta chain. Its antigen remains undetermined. The input lacks base qualities; no much larger clone sits a single base away. The data are from a study of shared T cell receptors in the human thymus (dated by TCRdb to the early 2020s). A note on the overall study: The study examined how the human thymus generates shared, self-reactive T-cell receptor alpha chains.

Inclusive of the bounding cysteine and phenylalanine, the CDR3 is 17 residues long. Of the read, only the CDR3 DNA is kept; its 51 bases are in frame from base 1. CDR1 and CDR2, per the germline V gene (reference sequence), are MNHEY and SMNVEV. V lost 6 bases and J lost 8 bases, and the count of bases not matched to a germline gene is 16. The method behind the library was the immunoSEQ multiplex PCR assay. TCRdb re-hosts the immuneACCESS table, in-frame sequences only. Its copies lack some clones; in the studies checked, an unresolved V gene accounts for under half of them, and the cause for the rest is not known. This sample lists some 760,000 clones; 75% to 90% were detected once. The leading ten clones occupy 0.008% to 0.011% of the sample. This sample was also put to use in a study of human thymus T cells. That second report states: The donors were immunologically healthy infants in Finland who had open corrective cardiac surgery for congenital heart defects. The thymus tissue came from surgical resects taken out during corrective cardiac surgery. Usage of V and J gene segments appeared to be biased in both the thymic and the peripheral blood repertoires. The related research found that thymic TCR repertoires overlapped highly between unrelated individuals. TCR alpha and beta repertoires from seven to nine infant thymus samples and four related peripheral blood samples were characterized in the study. Donor ages ranged from roughly 7 to 244 days, and the cohort comprised five to seven male and a couple of female infants. Thymocytes were freed from the tissue by mechanical means and kept at -70 degrees C as pellets of 10-30 million cells. A QIAsymphony instrument was used to extract genomic DNA from frozen cell pellets. The immunoSEQ multiplex PCR assay was used to amplify the TCRB and TCRAD loci from a standardized amount of quality-controlled genomic DNA. The V(D)J region was spanned by amplicons of a length sufficient to cover the CDR3 and to identify V and J genes. The amplicons were sequenced on an Illumina platform via the commercial immunoSEQ service. Primer bias and sequencing errors were corrected as previously described, and TCRAD and TCRB definitions were based on the IMGT database. The repertoires were analysed using immunoSEQ Analyzer 3.0 and VDJTools for basic statistics, V/J segment usage, diversity estimates, rarefaction and pairwise overlap. Chao1, ChaoE, Efron-Thisted, Shannon and inverse Simpson indices were used to estimate diversity, which was also estimated on datasets down-sampled to the smallest sample. Repertoire overlap used strict matching of CDR3 nucleotide sequence, V gene and J gene, with Jaccard-based multidimensional scaling clustering. On average, thymus samples gave 800,000 or so unique TCRB clonotypes, whereas blood samples gave approximately 84,000.

In this chain, TRBV27 is recombined with TRBJ1-4; TRBD1 lines up with 9 middle nucleotides. The sequenced material came from thymocytes. The clonotype comes from a girl under three years old with a congenital heart defect. Donor details come from another sample of the same person, matched by shared clones. The CDR3 corresponds to CASRPGTGSLQREKLFF. The DNA is as follows: TGTGCCAGCAGGCCCGGGACAGGGTCTCTTCAGCGGGAAAAACTGTTTTTT.